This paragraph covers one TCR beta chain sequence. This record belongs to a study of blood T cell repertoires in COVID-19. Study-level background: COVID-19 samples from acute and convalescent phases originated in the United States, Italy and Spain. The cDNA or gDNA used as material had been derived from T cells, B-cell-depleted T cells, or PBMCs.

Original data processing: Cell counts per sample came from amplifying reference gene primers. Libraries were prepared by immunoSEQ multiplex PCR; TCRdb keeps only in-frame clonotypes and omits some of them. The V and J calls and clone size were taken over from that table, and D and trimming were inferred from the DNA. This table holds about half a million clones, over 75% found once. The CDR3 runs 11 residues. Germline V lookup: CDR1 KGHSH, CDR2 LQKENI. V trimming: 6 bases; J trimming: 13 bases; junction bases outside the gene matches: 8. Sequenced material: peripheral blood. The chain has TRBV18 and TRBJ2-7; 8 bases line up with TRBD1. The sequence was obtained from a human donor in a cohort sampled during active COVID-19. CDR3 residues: CASSRQGYRYF. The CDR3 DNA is TGTGCCAGCTCCCGACAGGGGTATAGATACTTC. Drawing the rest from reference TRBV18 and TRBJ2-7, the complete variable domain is NAGVMQNPRHLVRRRGQEARLRCSPMKGHSHVYWYRQLPEEGLKFMVYLQKENIIDESGMPKERFSAEFPKEGPSILRIQQVVRGDSAAYFCASSRQGYRYFGPGTRLTVT.